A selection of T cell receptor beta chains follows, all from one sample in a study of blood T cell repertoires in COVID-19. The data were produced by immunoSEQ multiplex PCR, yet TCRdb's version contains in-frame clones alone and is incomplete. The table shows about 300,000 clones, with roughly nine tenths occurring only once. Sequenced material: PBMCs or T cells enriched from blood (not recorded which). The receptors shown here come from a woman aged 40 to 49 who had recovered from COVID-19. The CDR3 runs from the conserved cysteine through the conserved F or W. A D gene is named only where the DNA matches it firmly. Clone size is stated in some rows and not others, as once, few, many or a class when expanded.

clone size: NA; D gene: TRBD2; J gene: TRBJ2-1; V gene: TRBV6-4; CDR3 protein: CASSASGGYNEQFF; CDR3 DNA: TGTGCCAGCAGCGCCAGCGGGGGATACAATGAGCAGTTCTTC
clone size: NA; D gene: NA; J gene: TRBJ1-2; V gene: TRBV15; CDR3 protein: CATSTDRRGYGYTF; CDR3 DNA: TGTGCCACCAGCACCGATCGTCGAGGGTATGGCTACACCTTC
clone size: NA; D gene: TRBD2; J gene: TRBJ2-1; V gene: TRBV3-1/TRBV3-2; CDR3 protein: CASGFGLGNEQFF; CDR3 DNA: TGTGCCAGCGGTTTTGGACTAGGGAATGAGCAGTTCTTC
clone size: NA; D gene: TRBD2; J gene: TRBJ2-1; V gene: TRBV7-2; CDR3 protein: CASSLAIAGVYNEQFF; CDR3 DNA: TGTGCCAGCAGCTTAGCGATCGCGGGGGTATACAATGAGCAGTTCTTC
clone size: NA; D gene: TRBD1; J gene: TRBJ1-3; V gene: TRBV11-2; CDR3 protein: CASSLPGTAGNTIYF; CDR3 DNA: TGTGCCAGCAGCTTACCGGGGACAGCTGGAAACACCATATATTTT
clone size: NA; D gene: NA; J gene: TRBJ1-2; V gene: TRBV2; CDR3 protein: CASSQGTYGYTF; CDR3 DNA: TGTGCCAGCAGCCAGGGGACCTATGGCTACACCTTC
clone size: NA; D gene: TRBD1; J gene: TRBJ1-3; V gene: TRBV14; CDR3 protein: CASSLPDRSSGNTIYF; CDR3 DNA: TGTGCCAGCAGCCTCCCGGACAGGAGCTCTGGAAACACCATATATTTT
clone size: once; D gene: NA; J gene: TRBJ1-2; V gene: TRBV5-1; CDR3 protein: CASSLGRGDYTF; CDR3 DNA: TGCGCCAGCAGCTTGGGTAGGGGTGACTACACCTTC
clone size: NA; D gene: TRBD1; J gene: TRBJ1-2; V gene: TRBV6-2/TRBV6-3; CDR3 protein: CASSPQGGYGYTF; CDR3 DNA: TGTGCCAGCAGCCCACAGGGGGGTTATGGCTACACCTTC
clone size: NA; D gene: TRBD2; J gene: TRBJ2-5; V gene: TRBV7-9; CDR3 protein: CASSFTGLQKETQYF; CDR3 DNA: TGTGCCAGCAGCTTTACGGGACTACAGAAAGAGACCCAGTACTTC
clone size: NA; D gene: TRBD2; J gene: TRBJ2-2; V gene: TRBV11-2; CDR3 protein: CASSFGRANTGELFF; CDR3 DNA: TGTGCCAGCAGCTTTGGGAGGGCGAACACCGGGGAGCTGTTTTTT
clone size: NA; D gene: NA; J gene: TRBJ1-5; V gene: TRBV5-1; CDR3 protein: CASSLTGNQPQHF; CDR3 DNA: TGCGCCAGCAGCTTGACCGGGAATCAGCCCCAGCATTTT
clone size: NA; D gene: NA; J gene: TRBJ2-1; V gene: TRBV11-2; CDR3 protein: CASSLARSNEQFF; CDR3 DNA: TGTGCCAGCAGCTTGGCCAGGTCAAATGAGCAGTTCTTC
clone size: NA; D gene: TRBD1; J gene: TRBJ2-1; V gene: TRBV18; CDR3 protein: CASSPLGQPPGEQFF; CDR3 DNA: TGTGCCAGCTCACCACTGGGACAGCCCCCCGGCGAGCAGTTCTTC
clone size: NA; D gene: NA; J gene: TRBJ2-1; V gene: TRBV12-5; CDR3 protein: CASGLDTSGGQANEQFF; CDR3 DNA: TGTGCTAGTGGTTTGGATACCTCTGGCGGGCAGGCAAATGAGCAGTTCTTC
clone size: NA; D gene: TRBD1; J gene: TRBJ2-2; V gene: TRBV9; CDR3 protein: CASSVGRGTADTGELFF; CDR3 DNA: TGTGCCAGCAGCGTAGGCAGGGGGACAGCGGACACCGGGGAGCTGTTTTTT
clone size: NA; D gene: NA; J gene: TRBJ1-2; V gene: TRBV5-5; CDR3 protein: CASSSVLGGHGYTF; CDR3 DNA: TGTGCCAGCAGCTCCGTCTTGGGGGGTCATGGCTACACCTTC
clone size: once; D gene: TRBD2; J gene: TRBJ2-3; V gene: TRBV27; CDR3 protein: CASSLTSGRTDTQYF; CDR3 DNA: TGTGCCAGCAGTTTAACTAGCGGGCGCACAGATACGCAGTATTTT
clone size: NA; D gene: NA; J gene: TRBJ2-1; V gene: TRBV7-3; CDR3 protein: CASSRQAGERGKGGEQFF; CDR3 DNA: TGTGCCAGCAGCCGCCAGGCGGGGGAGCGGGGTAAAGGGGGTGAGCAGTTCTTC
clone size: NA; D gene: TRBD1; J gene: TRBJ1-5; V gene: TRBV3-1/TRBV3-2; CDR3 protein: CASSQDTGGNQPQHF; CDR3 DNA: TGTGCCAGCAGCCAAGATACAGGGGGCAATCAGCCCCAGCATTTT